This T cell receptor beta chain originates from a study of blood T cell repertoires in COVID-19. In the source study's methods: Reference gene primer amplification in the assay estimated nucleated cell counts. The data were produced by immunoSEQ multiplex PCR, yet TCRdb's version contains in-frame clones alone and is incomplete. The V and J calls and the clone size are those of that table, but D and trimming were determined from the DNA. The sample includes around 340,000 clones, 88% of them seen just once. Exposed enrollees encountered a COVID-19 case at some point within 2 weeks before study entry. The CDR3 has 13 residues. Germline lookup yields CDR1 MNHEY and CDR2 SVGAGI. Trimming stripped 3 bases from V and 7 bases from J, with 9 bases between.

This TCR was recovered from a woman aged 25 to 39 who had been exposed to COVID-19. The genes are TRBV6-5 and TRBJ2-2; D might be TRBD2 (5 bases). Specimen: PBMCs or T cells enriched from blood (not recorded which). The chain's CDR3 is CASSYRAGGELFF. The CDR3 coding sequence is TGTGCCAGCAGTTATAGGGCGGGCGGGGAGCTGTTTTTT.